These 27 T cell receptor beta chains originate from one sample sequenced in a study of OX40 agonist ivuxolimab in advanced cancers. The repertoire was sequenced with immunoSEQ multiplex PCR; TCRdb's copy has only in-frame clones and lacks some. This table holds about 79,000 clones, 70% to 90% found once. The source material was CD4+ or CD8+ T cells sorted from blood, sampled in a trial of the OX40 agonist ivuxolimab. The receptors stem from an adult with an advanced solid tumor such as melanoma, head and neck, liver or kidney cancer.

With respect to this clone: The junction departs from germline at one end; a sequencing error may be responsible. CDR3 residues: CASSLGPPVDF. The CDR3 DNA sequence: TGTGCCAGCAGCTTAGGGCCCCCGGTGGACTTC. The chain couples TRBV7-8 to TRBJ2-7; D unresolved. This CDR3 has 11 residues. Germline lookup yields CDR1 SGHVS and CDR2 FQNEAQ.

The chain links TRBV27 to TRBJ2-2; D may be TRBD1 (7 bases). Trimming stripped 6 bases from V and 4 bases from J, with 12 bases between. The CDR3 totals 14 residues. CDR1 is MNHEY and CDR2 is SMNVEV in the germline V gene (reference sequence). The CDR3 sequence: CASSQGGFTGELFF. The CDR3 nucleotides read TGTGCCAGCAGCCAGGGGGGTTTCACCGGGGAGCTGTTTTTT.

The rearrangement links TRBV11-3 to TRBJ2-2; the D call may be TRBD1 or TRBD2 (5 bases each). CDR1 is SGHNT, CDR2 YENEEA, per germline. The CDR3 spans 13 residues. Trimming took 5 bases from V and 6 from J, leaving 10 bases between them. The CDR3 DNA reads as TGTGCCAGCAGCGCGAGGGGCGCCGGGGAGCTGTTTTTT. It encodes CASSARGAGELFF.

This chain connects TRBV6-1 to TRBJ2-7, with D possibly TRBD2 on 6 matching bases. CDR3 size: 14 residues. V lost 6 bases and J lost 3, with 15 bases in between. Germline assignment: CDR1 MNHNS and CDR2 SASEGT. The CDR3 here is CASRTRDLIYEQYF. The CDR3 coding sequence is TGTGCCAGCAGAACCCGGGACTTAATCTACGAGCAGTACTTC.

V is TRBV30 and J is TRBJ2-1; 10 nucleotides match TRBD2. The germline V gene encodes CDR1 GTSNPN and CDR2 SVGIG (reference sequence). V shed 0 bases, J shed 7 bases, and the junction held 15 bases outside the gene matches. The CDR3 covers 18 residues. The chain's CDR3 is CAWSVWASGRRANNEQFF. Written as DNA, the CDR3 is TGTGCCTGGAGTGTTTGGGCTAGCGGGAGAAGGGCGAATAATGAGCAGTTCTTC.

The chain has TRBV27 and TRBJ2-6; D is perhaps TRBD1 (5 bases). Germline CDR1 and CDR2: MNHEY and SMNVEV (reference sequence). V dropped 7 bases and J dropped 0 bases, with 7 bases sitting between them. The CDR3 totals 14 residues. CDR3 in DNA: TGTGCCAGCATGGGGCACTCTGGGGCCAACGTCCTGACTTTC. Translated, it gives CASMGHSGANVLTF.

The genes are TRBV7-2 and TRBJ2-5; D unresolved. The CDR3 covers 14 residues. Between the trimmed V and J ends, which lost 3 bases and 1 base, there was a span of 9 bases. Germline assignment: CDR1 SGHTA and CDR2 FQGNSA. The DNA for the CDR3 is TGTGCCAGCAGCTTTAATGGCGGCCAAGAGACCCAGTACTTC. This sequence encodes CASSFNGGQETQYF.

This chain connects TRBV14 to TRBJ2-1, with a weak D call TRBD1 (6 bases). The germline V gene encodes CDR1 SGHDN and CDR2 FVKESK. This CDR3 has 14 amino acids. V dropped 0 bases and J dropped 8 bases, with 11 bases sitting between them. CDR3 bases: TGTGCCAGCAGCCAAGAGAGACAGGATGATGAGCAGTTCTTC. It codes for CASSQERQDDEQFF.

The rearrangement uses TRBV4-2 and TRBJ1-2; TRBD1 aligns across 8 bases. V shed 0 bases, J shed 3 bases, and the junction held 6 bases outside the gene matches. Germline CDR1 LGHNA, CDR2 YNFKEQ. CDR3 size: 16 residues. Written as DNA, the CDR3 is TGTGCCAGCAGCCAAGATTCGGGACAGGCCTACTATGGCTACACCTTC. Translating gives CASSQDSGQAYYGYTF.

The chain recombines TRBV5-4 with TRBJ2-7; D may be TRBD1 (8 bases). The germline V gene encodes CDR1 SGHNT and CDR2 YYREEE (reference sequence). The CDR3 contains 13 residues. V lost 2 bases and J 7 bases, leaving 13 bases between the germline ends. The CDR3 nucleotides read TGTGCCAGCAGCTTAGGACAGGGAGGGGAGCAGTACTTC. This gives the protein CASSLGQGGEQYF.

Concerning this clone: The junction shows a germline mismatch at one end, possibly a read error. This chain links TRBV9 with TRBJ2-7; D may be TRBD1 (6 bases). The CDR3 has 15 residues. Germline CDR1 reads SGDLS; CDR2 reads YYNGEE. The CDR3 coding sequence is TGTGCCGGCAGCGAGGGGGAAGTAGGGGCCTACGAGCAGTACTTC. This translates into CAGSEGEVGAYEQYF.

This chain uses TRBV7-6 with TRBJ2-2; D is ambiguous. The germline V gene has CDR1 SGHVS and CDR2 FNYEAQ. V lost 4 bases, J lost 5 bases, and 11 bases lay in between. The CDR3 has 14 residues. CDR3 region: CASSSDYRTGELFF. DNA for the CDR3: TGTGCCAGCAGCTCGGATTACAGAACCGGGGAGCTGTTTTTT. Full variable domain (rest looked up from reference TRBV7-6 and TRBJ2-2): GAGVSQSPRYKVTKRGQDVALRCDPISGHVSLYWYRQALGQGPEFLTYFNYEAQQDKSGLPNDRFSAERPEGSISTLTIQRTEQRDSAMYRCASSSDYRTGELFFGEGSRLTVL.

This sequence joins TRBV9 and TRBJ2-5; D remains ambiguous. The CDR3 has 12 amino acids. Germline assignment: CDR1 SGDLS and CDR2 YYNGEE. Trimming removed 4 bases from V and 4 bases from J, with 8 bases in between. DNA for the CDR3: TGTGCCAGCAGCACAGTACGAGAGACCCAGTACTTC. Protein sequence: CASSTVRETQYF.

The chain couples TRBV7-9 to TRBJ2-5, with D unclear. V was pared by 5 bases and J by 4 bases, with 8 bases between. This CDR3 comprises 12 residues. Germline loops: CDR1 SEHNR, CDR2 FQNEAQ (reference sequence). The CDR3 sequence is CASSNFLETQYF. CDR3 DNA sequence: TGTGCCAGCAGCAATTTTTTAGAGACCCAGTACTTC.

This sequence joins TRBV19 and TRBJ1-1, with a possible D match to TRBD1 (5 bases). Germline V CDR1 and CDR2: LNHDA, SQIVND (reference sequence). The V gene lost 1 base and the J gene lost 5 bases, with 14 bases spanning the gap. The CDR3 contains 15 residues. CDR3 sequence (DNA): TGTGCCAGTAGTATAGGATTCCAGGGAAATACTGAAGCTTTCTTT. Translating it yields CASSIGFQGNTEAFF.

The chain links TRBV7-2 to TRBJ1-3, with D uncertain. The germline V gene has CDR1 SGHTA and CDR2 FQGNSA. The germline V and J ends were trimmed by 1 base and 5 bases, with 6 bases remaining between them. The CDR3 is made up of 13 amino acids. CDR3 protein: CASSLDQRNTIYF. CDR3 DNA sequence: TGTGCCAGCAGCTTAGACCAAAGAAACACCATATATTTT.

This chain uses TRBV4-1 with TRBJ1-6; D gene uncertain. V was pared by 2 bases and J by 9 bases, with 8 bases between. Germline lookup yields CDR1 MGHRA and CDR2 YSYEKL. The CDR3 is 13 amino acids. The chain's CDR3 is CASSQRTLSPLHF. CDR3 sequence (DNA): TGCGCCAGCAGCCAACGTACTCTTTCACCCCTCCACTTT.

This chain joins TRBV28 and TRBJ2-3, with 7 bases lining up with TRBD2. The germline CDR1 and CDR2 sequences are MDHEN and SYDVKM. V trimming: 6 bases; J trimming: 2 bases; junction bases outside the gene matches: 11. CDR3 length: 16 residues. CDR3 residues: CASSPIWGLTTDTQYF. In DNA form, the CDR3 reads TGTGCCAGCAGCCCTATATGGGGACTAACCACAGATACGCAGTATTTT.

This clone came up a few times. The chain has TRBV1 and TRBJ2-1; the D call of TRBD2 is as the table states it, not checked on the DNA. TRBV1 is assigned pseudogene status. The CDR3 covers 21 residues. DNA of the CDR3: TGCACCAGCAGCCACGCCGCCAAGATTGCCCAGACTAGCGGGGGAAGGAATGAGCAGTTCTTC. The encoded protein is CTSSHAAKIAQTSGGRNEQFF.

This chain links TRBV7-2 with TRBJ1-5; D ambiguous. This CDR3 is 15 amino acids long. V lost 1 base and J lost 3, with 10 bases in between. Germline V gene lookup returns CDR1 SGHTA and CDR2 FQGNSA. CDR3: CASSLVGQVNQPQHF. The CDR3 region has the DNA TGTGCCAGCAGCTTAGTAGGGCAGGTCAATCAGCCCCAGCATTTT.

The genes are TRBV29-1 and TRBJ2-1; D remains unclear. Deletions cut 2 bases from V and 9 bases from J, with 5 bases between. CDR1 is SQVTM and CDR2 is ANQGSEA in the germline V gene. There are 10 residues in the CDR3. The CDR3 DNA follows: TGCAGCGTTGAATCGAGTGAGCAGTTCTTC. Residues: CSVESSEQFF.

For the CDR3, the DNA is TGTGCCAGCAAACTAGCGGGAGATTTCGGGGAGCTGTTTTTT. Its translation is CASKLAGDFGELFF. The gene calls are TRBV27 and TRBJ2-2; 11 positions agree with TRBD2. The junction had 5 bases not matched to a gene; V was cut back by 7 bases and J by 7 bases. The CDR3 contains 14 residues. The germline gives CDR1 MNHEY, CDR2 SMNVEV (reference sequence).

The chain recombines TRBV11-3 with TRBJ2-7; D is unresolved. This CDR3 spans 14 amino acids. V was pared by 1 base and J by 5 bases, with 12 bases between. Germline assignment: CDR1 SGHNT and CDR2 YENEEA. This chain's CDR3 is CASSLAGRRDEQYF. CDR3 nucleotides: TGTGCCAGCAGCTTAGCCGGACGTAGGGACGAGCAGTACTTC.

This sequence joins TRBV7-9 and TRBJ2-7; D remains ambiguous. Trimming cost V 1 base and J 5 bases, with 6 bases left between them. The CDR3 is 12 residues long. Germline loops: CDR1 SEHNR, CDR2 FQNEAQ (reference sequence). The CDR3 region is CASSLVLHEQYF. In DNA, the CDR3 is TGTGCCAGCAGCTTAGTCCTCCACGAGCAGTACTTC. Full variable domain (rest looked up from reference TRBV7-9 and TRBJ2-7): DTGVSQNPRHKITKRGQNVTFRCDPISEHNRLYWYRQTLGQGPEFLTYFQNEAQLEKSRLLSDRFSAERPKGSFSTLEIQRTEQGDSAMYLCASSLVLHEQYFGPGTRLTVT.

V usage is TRBV28 and J usage is TRBJ1-2, with TRBD1 identical over 7 bases. The CDR3 has 12 amino acids. Germline V gene lookup returns CDR1 MDHEN and CDR2 SYDVKM. The trim removed 8 bases at V and 8 bases at J, leaving 8 bases unmatched. The CDR3 DNA reads as TGTGCCAGCCGACAGGGACGACGGGGCTACACCTTC. This encodes CASRQGRRGYTF.

The J gene is TRBJ1-4, the V gene TRBV5-1; TRBD1 aligns across 9 bases. This CDR3 comprises 14 residues. Germline values: CDR1 SGHRS, CDR2 YFSETQ. The ends lost 4 bases at V and 7 bases at J; junction bases unmatched: 5. Here the CDR3 DNA reads TGCGCCAGCAGCCAGGGACAGGGACGTGAAAAACTGTTTTTT. Translation gives CASSQGQGREKLFF.

The chain is built from TRBV19 and TRBJ2-7; D tentatively reads TRBD1 or TRBD2 (5 bases each). The CDR3 totals 15 residues. V was trimmed by 5 bases and J by 0 bases, leaving 14 bases between them. Looked up from germline, CDR1 is LNHDA and CDR2 is SQIVND (reference sequence). CDR3 in DNA: TGTGCCAGTAGTGTAATACCTGGGGGCTCCTACGAGCAGTACTTC. Translated, it gives CASSVIPGGSYEQYF.